This T cell receptor beta chain was identified in a study of shared clonotypes between healthy human individuals. Trimming cost V 4 bases and J 7 bases; bases outside gene matches: 15. Germline V gives CDR1 LNHNV, CDR2 YYDKDF (reference sequence). The CDR3 sequence is 17 residues long. Deep was the level at which the assay was run. Repertoires were generated with immunoSEQ multiplex PCR, while TCRdb's copy carries only in-frame clones and drops some. Of 550,000 to 800,000 clones in the sample, 90% were seen once. General study results and limits: The study sampled only blood, and tissue repertoires likely differ.

As concerns this clone: The antigen remains undetermined.

Both CD45RO+ cells and CCR7-negative CD45RA+ TemRA cells were combined to make up CD8 memory. This receptor was identified in a man aged 18-30 years in good health. Some clones in this sample may be carry-over from other donors' samples. This rearrangement joins TRBV15 to TRBJ2-7, with 11 bases fitting TRBD2. Sequencing was carried out using memory CD8+ T cells from PBMCs. As to subset: CD45RO+ cells pooled with CCR7-negative TemRA cells. The CDR3 sequence: CATSTGGRWTSGWEQYF. The CDR3 DNA sequence: TGTGCCACCAGCACTGGGGGACGATGGACTAGCGGGTGGGAGCAGTACTTC.